This T cell receptor (beta chain) comes out of a study of Graves' ophthalmopathy and Graves' hyperthyroidism. From germline, CDR1 is SNHLY and CDR2 FYNNEI. The CDR3 is 13 residues long. Losses at the gene ends were 11 bases for V and 3 bases for J; bases not matched to a gene: 9. CDR3 regions of TCR beta were amplified from RNA transcripts. HTBI-primed RT-PCR formed the first round, and a multiplex PCR formed the second. TCRdb called the multiplex PCR reads again in MiXCR, with one record for every CDR3 protein. The sample has over a million distinct CDR3 sequences, about 38% seen once. Only one count was recorded for this clonotype.

The sequencing input was peripheral blood or thyroid tissue (not recorded which). The sequence derives from an adult man with Graves' hyperthyroidism. The chain joins TRBV2 to TRBJ2-7, with 8 bases that match TRBD2. CDR3 loop: CAQDSSGGYEQYF. The CDR3 DNA reads as TGTGCCCAAGATTCGAGCGGGGGCTACGAGCAGTACTTC. The whole variable domain, remainder taken from reference TRBV2 and TRBJ2-7, is EPEVTQTPSHQVTQMGQEVILRCVPISNHLYFYWYRQILGQKVEFLVSFYNNEISEKSEIFDDQFSVERPDGSNFTLKIRSTKLEDSAMYFCAQDSSGGYEQYFGPGTRLTVT.